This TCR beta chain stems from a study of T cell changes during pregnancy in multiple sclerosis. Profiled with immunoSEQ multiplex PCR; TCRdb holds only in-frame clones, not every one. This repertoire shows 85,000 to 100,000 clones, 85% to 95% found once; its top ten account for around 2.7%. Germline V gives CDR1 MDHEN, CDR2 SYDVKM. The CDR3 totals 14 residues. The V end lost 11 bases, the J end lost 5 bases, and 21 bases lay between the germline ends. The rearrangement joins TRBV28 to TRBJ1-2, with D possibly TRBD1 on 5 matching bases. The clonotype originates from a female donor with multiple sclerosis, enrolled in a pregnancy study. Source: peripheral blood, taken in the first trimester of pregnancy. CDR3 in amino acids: CASTYRFRIYGYTF. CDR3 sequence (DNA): TGTGCCTCGACCTACAGGTTCCGGATTTATGGCTACACCTTC.